This TCR beta chain was captured in a study of beta chain features in type 1 diabetes. Points from the study as a whole: VDJ junctions in type 1 diabetes patients carried more deletions and fewer insertions. Among all four CD4+ subsets, Type 1 diabetes patients had TCRB CDR3s that were moderately but significantly shorter. It was among patients, rather than healthy donors, that naive, central memory and Treg TCRB repertoires appeared more similar.

As every portion of the isolated RNA was reverse transcribed, the sequencing read expressed TCRB transcripts. Repertoires were generated with immunoSEQ multiplex PCR, while TCRdb's copy carries only in-frame clones and drops some. The profile shows about 160,000 clones, roughly 9% of them singletons. Per the germline V gene, CDR1 is MNHNS and CDR2 is SASEGT. This CDR3 region has 11 residues. Between the trimmed V and J ends, which lost 10 bases and 11 bases, there was a span of 17 bases. This clone was counted only a few times. The antigen remains unidentified. V and J are TRBV6-1 and TRBJ1-1; D call uncertain. The receptor comes from a woman in her 30s with type 1 diabetes. Sequencing used central memory CD4+ T cells from blood. This CDR3 is CATGGYLVAFF. The CDR3 DNA reads TGTGCCACCGGAGGGTATTTGGTCGCTTTCTTT.